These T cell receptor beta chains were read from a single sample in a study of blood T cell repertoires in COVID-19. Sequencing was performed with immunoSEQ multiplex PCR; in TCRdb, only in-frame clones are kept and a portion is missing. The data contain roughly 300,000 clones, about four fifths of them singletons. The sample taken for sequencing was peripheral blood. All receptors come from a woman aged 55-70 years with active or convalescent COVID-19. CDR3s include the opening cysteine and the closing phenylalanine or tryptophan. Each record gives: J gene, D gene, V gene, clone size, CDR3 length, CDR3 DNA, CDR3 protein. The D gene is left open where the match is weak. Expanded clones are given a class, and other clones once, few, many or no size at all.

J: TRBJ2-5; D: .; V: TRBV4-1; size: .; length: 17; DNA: TGCGCCAGCAGCCAAGAAGGTGACGGGGGGCTACGACGGACCCAGTACTTC; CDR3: CASSQEGDGGLRRTQYF
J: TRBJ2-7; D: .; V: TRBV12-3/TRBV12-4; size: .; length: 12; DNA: TGTGCCAGCAGTTTCGAGGGAGGCGAGCAGTACTTC; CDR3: CASSFEGGEQYF
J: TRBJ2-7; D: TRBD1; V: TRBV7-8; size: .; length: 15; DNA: TGTGCCAGCAGCTCACGGACAGGCAGCTCCTACGAGCAGTACTTC; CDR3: CASSSRTGSSYEQYF
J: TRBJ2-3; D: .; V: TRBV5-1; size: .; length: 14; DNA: TGCGCCAGCAGCCCTGAGCGGGGCACAGATACGCAGTATTTT; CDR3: CASSPERGTDTQYF
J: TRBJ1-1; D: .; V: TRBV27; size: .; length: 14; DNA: TGTGCCAGCAGTTCCGTGGGACACGTCGTAGGCGCTTTCTTT; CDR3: CASSSVGHVVGAFF
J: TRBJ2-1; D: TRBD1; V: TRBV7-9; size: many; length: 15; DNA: TGTGCCAGCAGCTTAAGAGGACAGGTGGTCGGGGAGCAGTTCTTC; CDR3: CASSLRGQVVGEQFF
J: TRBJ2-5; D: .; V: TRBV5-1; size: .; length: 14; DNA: TGCGCCAGCAGCTTGGTTAAGGAGCAAGAGACCCAGTACTTC; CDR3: CASSLVKEQETQYF
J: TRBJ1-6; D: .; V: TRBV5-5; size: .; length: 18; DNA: TGTGCCAGCAGCCTTATAAGCGCGGGGCGAGGATATAATTCACCCCTCCACTTT; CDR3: CASSLISAGRGYNSPLHF
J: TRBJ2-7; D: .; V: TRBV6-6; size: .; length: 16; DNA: TGTGCCAGCAGTTACTCACGCCGAGGGAGCTCCTACGAGCAGTACTTC; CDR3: CASSYSRRGSSYEQYF
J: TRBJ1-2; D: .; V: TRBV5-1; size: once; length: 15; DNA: TGCGCCAGCAGCTTGGGGACAGCCTCTAACTATGGCTACACCTTC; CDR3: CASSLGTASNYGYTF
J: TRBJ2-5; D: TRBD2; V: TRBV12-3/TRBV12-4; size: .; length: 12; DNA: TGTGCCAGCAGCATTAGCGGGGGGGCCCAGTACTTC; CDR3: CASSISGGAQYF
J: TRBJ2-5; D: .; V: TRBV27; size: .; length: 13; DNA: TGTGCCAGCAGTAGCGGACTCCAAGAGACCCAGTACTTC; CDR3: CASSSGLQETQYF
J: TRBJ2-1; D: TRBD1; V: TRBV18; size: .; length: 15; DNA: TGTGCCAGCTCACCACCTTCAGGGGGCTACAATGAGCAGTTCTTC; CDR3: CASSPPSGGYNEQFF
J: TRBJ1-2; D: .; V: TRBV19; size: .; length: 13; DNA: TGTGCCAGTAGTATGCGGGGAAGCTATGGCTACACCTTC; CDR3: CASSMRGSYGYTF
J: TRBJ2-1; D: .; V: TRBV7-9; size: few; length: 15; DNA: TGTGCCAGCCGAAGTAGGAGGAGCGCGGGCAATGAGCAGTTCTTC; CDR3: CASRSRRSAGNEQFF
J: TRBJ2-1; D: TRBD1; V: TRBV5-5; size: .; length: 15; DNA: TGTGCCAGCGCGGGACAGGGGGTATCCTACAATGAGCAGTTCTTC; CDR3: CASAGQGVSYNEQFF
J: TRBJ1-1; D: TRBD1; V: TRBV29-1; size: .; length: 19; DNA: TGCAGCGTTGCGAAGGGACAGGGGGCGAATGTTAGAGCATGGACTGAAGCTTTCTTT; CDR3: CSVAKGQGANVRAWTEAFF
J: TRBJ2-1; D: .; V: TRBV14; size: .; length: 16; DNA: TGTGCCAGCAGCCAAGATGGGGGGGCGGTCTACAATGAGCAGTTCTTC; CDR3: CASSQDGGAVYNEQFF
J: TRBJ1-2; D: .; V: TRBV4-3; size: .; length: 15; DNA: TGCGCCAGCAGCCAAGAGGGAGGGTGGCGAATCGGCTACACCTTC; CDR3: CASSQEGGWRIGYTF
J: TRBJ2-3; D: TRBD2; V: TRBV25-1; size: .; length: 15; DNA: TGTGCCAGCAGTGAAGCGGGGGGGCGATCAGATACGCAGTATTTT; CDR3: CASSEAGGRSDTQYF
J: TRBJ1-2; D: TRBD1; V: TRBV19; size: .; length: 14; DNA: TGTGCCAGTAGTATAGCAGGGGGCAACTATGGCTACACCTTC; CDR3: CASSIAGGNYGYTF
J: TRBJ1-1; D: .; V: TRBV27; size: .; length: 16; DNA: TGTGCCAGCAGTTTGGGTGGGCAGGGGTGGACCACTGAAGCTTTCTTT; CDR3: CASSLGGQGWTTEAFF
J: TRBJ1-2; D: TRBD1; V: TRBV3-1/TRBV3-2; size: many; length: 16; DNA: TGTGCCAGCAGCCCAACCTCGGGACAGTCGAACTATGGCTACACCTTC; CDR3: CASSPTSGQSNYGYTF
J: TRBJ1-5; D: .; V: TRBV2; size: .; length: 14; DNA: TGTGCCACCTCGGGGGGGCATGGCAATCAGCCCCAGCATTTT; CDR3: CATSGGHGNQPQHF
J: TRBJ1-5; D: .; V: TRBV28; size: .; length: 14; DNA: TGTGCCAGCAGTCAAGGACAGAGCAATCAGCCCCAGCATTTT; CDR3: CASSQGQSNQPQHF
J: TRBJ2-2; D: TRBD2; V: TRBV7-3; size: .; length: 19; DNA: TGTGCCAGCAGCCTCCGACCCGGACTAGCGGGGGGTAACACCGGGGAGCTGTTTTTT; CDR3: CASSLRPGLAGGNTGELFF
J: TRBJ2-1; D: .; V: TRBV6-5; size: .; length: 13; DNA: TGTGCCAGCCAGCGGACGCGCCACAATGAGCAGTTCTTC; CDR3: CASQRTRHNEQFF
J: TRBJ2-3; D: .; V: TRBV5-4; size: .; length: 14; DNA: TGTGCCAGCAGCTTCGGGACAATCACAGATACGCAGTATTTT; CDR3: CASSFGTITDTQYF
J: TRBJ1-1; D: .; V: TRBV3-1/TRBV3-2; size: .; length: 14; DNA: TGTGCCAGCAGCCAAGTAACCGGGAACACTGAAGCTTTCTTT; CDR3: CASSQVTGNTEAFF
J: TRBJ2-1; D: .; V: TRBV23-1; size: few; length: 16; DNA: TGCGCCAGCAGTCGGGCCCCCGGGGGGCCCTACAATGAGCAGTTCTTC; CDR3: CASSRAPGGPYNEQFF
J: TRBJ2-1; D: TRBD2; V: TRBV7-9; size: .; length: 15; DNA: TGTGCCAGCAGCCCAGCGGGGGGGCCTGGGAATGAGCAGTTCTTC; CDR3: CASSPAGGPGNEQFF
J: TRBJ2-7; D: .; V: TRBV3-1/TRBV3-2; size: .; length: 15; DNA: TGTGCCAGCAGCCAAGGGTTACCAGGGTCCTACGAGCAGTACTTC; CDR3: CASSQGLPGSYEQYF
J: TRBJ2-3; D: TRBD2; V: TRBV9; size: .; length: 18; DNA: TGTGCCAGCAGCGCCCCCAGGGACTACCAACTCACCACAGATACGCAGTATTTT; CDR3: CASSAPRDYQLTTDTQYF
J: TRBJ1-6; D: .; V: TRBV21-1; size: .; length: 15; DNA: TGTGCCAGCAGCAAGGACAGGGCGAGTAATTCACCCCTCCACTTT; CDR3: CASSKDRASNSPLHF
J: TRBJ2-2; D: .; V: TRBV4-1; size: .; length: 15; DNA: TGCGCCAGCAGCCAAGGGCAGGGCAAGTCCGGGGAGCTGTTTTTT; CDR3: CASSQGQGKSGELFF
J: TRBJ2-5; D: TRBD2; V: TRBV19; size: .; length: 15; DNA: TGTGCCAGTAGTATTGTAGCGGGGGCCCAAGAGACCCAGTACTTC; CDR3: CASSIVAGAQETQYF
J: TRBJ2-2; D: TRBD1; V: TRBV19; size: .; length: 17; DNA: TGTGCCAGTAGTATAAATCCGCGACAGGGAAAGACCGGGGAGCTGTTTTTT; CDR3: CASSINPRQGKTGELFF
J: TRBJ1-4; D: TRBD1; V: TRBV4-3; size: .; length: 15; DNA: TGCGCCAGCAGCTACAACAGGGGTCTTGATGAAAAACTGTTTTTT; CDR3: CASSYNRGLDEKLFF
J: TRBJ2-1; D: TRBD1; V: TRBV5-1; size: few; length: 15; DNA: TGCGCCAGCAGCATGGGACAGGGGAACTACAATGAGCAGTTCTTC; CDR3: CASSMGQGNYNEQFF
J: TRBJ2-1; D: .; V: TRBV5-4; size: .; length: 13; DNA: TGTGCCAGCAGCCTTGGCGAGACTAATGAGCAGTTCTTC; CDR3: CASSLGETNEQFF
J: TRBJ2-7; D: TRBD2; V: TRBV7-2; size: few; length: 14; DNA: TGTGCCAGCAGCCCAAGCGGGGGCCGCTACGAGCAGTACTTC; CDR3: CASSPSGGRYEQYF
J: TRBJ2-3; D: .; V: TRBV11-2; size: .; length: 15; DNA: TGTGCCAGCAGCTTCGGGGGTTTAAGCACAGATACGCAGTATTTT; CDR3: CASSFGGLSTDTQYF
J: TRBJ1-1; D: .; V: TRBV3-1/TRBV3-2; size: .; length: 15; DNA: TGTGCCAGCAGCCAGTCGACAGGTTTGAACACTGAAGCTTTCTTT; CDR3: CASSQSTGLNTEAFF
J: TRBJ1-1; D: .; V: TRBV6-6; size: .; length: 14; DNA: TGTGCCAGCATCCGACAGACTTTGAACACTGAAGCTTTCTTT; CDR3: CASIRQTLNTEAFF
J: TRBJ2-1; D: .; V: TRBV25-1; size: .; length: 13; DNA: TGTGCCAGCAGTTCGGACAATTTCAATGAGCAGTTCTTC; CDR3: CASSSDNFNEQFF